The rows below give T cell receptor beta chains drawn from one sample of a study of blood T cell repertoires in COVID-19. Here immunoSEQ multiplex PCR was the method, and the copy in TCRdb shows in-frame clones only, minus some. The sample consists of 400,000 or so clones, 89% of them appearing once. Sequenced sample: peripheral blood. The receptors were gathered from a woman aged 40 to 50 with COVID-19, enrolled during active disease. CDR3s include the opening cysteine and the closing phenylalanine or tryptophan. A D gene is named only where the DNA matches it firmly. Clone size is shown for a subset of rows, as once, few, many or a class of expanded clone.

v_call	j_call	d_call	cdr3_length	clone_size	cdr3_nt	cdr3_aa
TRBV2	TRBJ1-5	TRBD1	14	.	TGTGCCAGCAACAAAGACAGGGGTGGACAGCCCCAGCATTTT	CASNKDRGGQPQHF
TRBV4-3	TRBJ2-6	.	18	.	TGCGCCAGCAGCCAAGTTGTGGGTAGCGTTGCTGGGGCCAACGTCCTGACTTTC	CASSQVVGSVAGANVLTF
TRBV4-3	TRBJ1-1	.	14	.	TGCGCCAGCAGTCCGACCGGGTTGAACACTGAAGCTTTCTTT	CASSPTGLNTEAFF
TRBV12-3/TRBV12-4	TRBJ1-2	.	13	.	TGTGCCAGCAGGGGCAGGGGAGAGAATGGCTACACCTTC	CASRGRGENGYTF
TRBV5-1	TRBJ1-4	.	15	.	TGCGCCAGCAGTCGCTATCTACCAACTAATGAAAAACTGTTTTTT	CASSRYLPTNEKLFF
TRBV7-2	TRBJ1-1	TRBD1	15	.	TGTGCCAGCAGCTTTCCTGGACAGGGGAACACTGAAGCTTTCTTT	CASSFPGQGNTEAFF
TRBV12-5	TRBJ2-3	TRBD1	15	.	TGTGCTAGTGCCGACGGGACAGTCTACACAGATACGCAGTATTTT	CASADGTVYTDTQYF
TRBV29-1	TRBJ2-1	TRBD2	13	.	TGCAGCGTTGCTGCGCGGGAGGAGGGTGAGCAGTTCTTC	CSVAAREEGEQFF
TRBV6-5	TRBJ2-7	TRBD1	14	.	TGTGCCAGCACTTCCGAGGGGGCGCGGGACGAGCAGTACTTC	CASTSEGARDEQYF
TRBV5-1	TRBJ1-2	.	14	.	TGCGCCAGCAGCTTGACAGGTCCGGACTATGGCTACACCTTC	CASSLTGPDYGYTF
TRBV18	TRBJ1-2	TRBD1	16	.	TGTGCCAGCTCACCACCGGGACAGGGGTTAAAGGATGGCTACACCTTC	CASSPPGQGLKDGYTF
TRBV6-1	TRBJ2-2	.	19	.	TGTGCCAGCAGTGAAGCGCGGGGGACAGGCCCTCTTCCCACCGGGGAGCTGTTTTTT	CASSEARGTGPLPTGELFF
TRBV27	TRBJ1-3	.	13	.	TGTGCCAGCAGCCCATCCCCCGGAAACACCATATATTTT	CASSPSPGNTIYF
TRBV4-1	TRBJ1-2	.	13	.	TGCGCCAGCAGCCAAGGGTTAGCCTATGGCTACACCTTC	CASSQGLAYGYTF
TRBV9	TRBJ2-5	TRBD2	15	.	TGTGCCAGCAGCGTCAAAGCGGGGCCCCAAGAGACCCAGTACTTC	CASSVKAGPQETQYF
TRBV6-6	TRBJ2-7	.	16	.	TGTGCCAGCAGTTACTTCCTGGGGGCGTTTGCCTACGAGCAGTACTTC	CASSYFLGAFAYEQYF
TRBV19	TRBJ1-5	.	14	.	TGTGCCAGTAGCCCAGGGGTAGGGGGTCAGCCCCAGCATTTT	CASSPGVGGQPQHF
TRBV30	TRBJ1-2	.	12	.	TGTGCCTGGAGGAAGGGGAACTATGGCTACACCTTC	CAWRKGNYGYTF
TRBV6-5	TRBJ1-5	TRBD1	14	.	TGTGCCAGCAGTCACAGGGGCGCCAATCAGCCCCAGCATTTT	CASSHRGANQPQHF
TRBV12-3/TRBV12-4	TRBJ1-1	.	13	.	TGTGCCAGCAGACTTATCTTGGACACTGAAGCTTTCTTT	CASRLILDTEAFF
TRBV21-1	TRBJ1-5	.	19	.	TGTGCCAGCAGCCTAAAACCGGTAGGGACAGGGGGCCCCCGGCAGCCCCAGCATTTT	CASSLKPVGTGGPRQPQHF
TRBV28	TRBJ1-1	.	13	.	TGTGCCAGCAGTTTTAGTAGGGGCACTGAAGCTTTCTTT	CASSFSRGTEAFF
TRBV30	TRBJ2-7	.	12	.	TGTGCCTGGAGTCTTCTCCTCTACGAGCAGTACTTC	CAWSLLLYEQYF
TRBV4-2	TRBJ2-3	TRBD1	15	.	TGTGCCAGCAGCCAAACCCAGGGGGCTGTAGATACGCAGTATTTT	CASSQTQGAVDTQYF
TRBV9	TRBJ1-3	.	14	.	TGTGCCAGCGCTTTGGGCGGGGAAGGAAACACCATATATTTT	CASALGGEGNTIYF
TRBV19	TRBJ1-4	.	15	once	TGTGCCAGTAGTATCCTCCGGGACACAAATGAAAAACTGTTTTTT	CASSILRDTNEKLFF
TRBV7-3	TRBJ2-1	.	16	.	TGTGCCAGCAGCTTAGGTGCTAGCGAAGCCTACAATGAGCAGTTCTTC	CASSLGASEAYNEQFF
TRBV9	TRBJ1-5	.	15	.	TGTGCCAGCAGCCTGGAGGGGTTGTGGGATCAGCCCCAGCATTTT	CASSLEGLWDQPQHF
TRBV2	TRBJ1-5	.	17	.	TGTGCCAGCAGTGATCGGGGGGGCGGACGGCCTAATCAGCCCCAGCATTTT	CASSDRGGGRPNQPQHF
TRBV5-1	TRBJ1-3	.	17	.	TGCGCCAGCAGCCGAACCCCACCGAGCTCGGCTGGAAACACCATATATTTT	CASSRTPPSSAGNTIYF
TRBV9	TRBJ2-7	TRBD2	14	.	TGTGCCAGCAGCCTTAGCGGGACCCCCTACGAGCAGTACTTC	CASSLSGTPYEQYF
TRBV27	TRBJ2-2	.	13	.	TGTGCCAGCAGTTTTTCACTCACCGGGGAGCTGTTTTTT	CASSFSLTGELFF
TRBV29-1	TRBJ1-5	.	12	.	TGCAGCGTTGAATCGGGGGGACAGCCCCAGCATTTT	CSVESGGQPQHF
TRBV6-2/TRBV6-3	TRBJ2-7	.	14	.	TGTGCCAGCAGTCGCCAGGGGTTCCAAAGCGAGCAGTACTTC	CASSRQGFQSEQYF
TRBV28	TRBJ2-3	.	12	.	TGTGCCAGCAGTTCACTAGCCAGAACGCAGTATTTT	CASSSLARTQYF
TRBV7-2	TRBJ2-7	.	15	once	TGTGCCAGCAGCCTACCGGGAGTTTTGTCGGACGAGCAGTACTTC	CASSLPGVLSDEQYF
TRBV9	TRBJ1-3	.	16	.	TGTGCCAGCAGCGTAGACACAGGAGTCTCTGGAAACACCATATATTTT	CASSVDTGVSGNTIYF
TRBV27	TRBJ2-1	TRBD2	17	.	TGTGCCAGCAGTTCCTACACGTCTAGCGGGATTTACAATGAGCAGTTCTTC	CASSSYTSSGIYNEQFF
TRBV2	TRBJ2-1	.	14	.	TGTGCCAGCCGCAGGGAATCTCCACCGCATGAGCAGTTCTTC	CASRRESPPHEQFF
TRBV5-1	TRBJ2-2	TRBD1	16	.	TGCGCCAGCAGCCAAACGGGACAGGGTAACCCCGGGGAGCTGTTTTTT	CASSQTGQGNPGELFF
TRBV12-3/TRBV12-4	TRBJ2-7	TRBD1	13	.	TGTGCCAGCAGAATAGCCGGGACAGAAGAGCAGTACTTC	CASRIAGTEEQYF
TRBV4-3	TRBJ2-7	TRBD2	15	once	TGCGCCAGCAGCCAAGGACTTAACAGCGGGGGCGAGCAGTACTTC	CASSQGLNSGGEQYF
TRBV6-5	TRBJ1-5	.	15	.	TGTGCCAGCAGTTACGCTGGCGGGTACAATCAGCCCCAGCATTTT	CASSYAGGYNQPQHF
TRBV7-2	TRBJ2-1	TRBD1	15	.	TGTGCCAGCAGCTTATCAGGGGGCTCCTACAATGAGCAGTTCTTC	CASSLSGGSYNEQFF
TRBV3-1/TRBV3-2	TRBJ2-3	TRBD1	13	.	TGTGCCAGCAGCCAAGGACAGGGGGTGGCGCAGTATTTT	CASSQGQGVAQYF
TRBV18	TRBJ1-1	.	13	.	TGTGCCAGCTCACCCTCGAGGGACACTGAAGCTTTCTTT	CASSPSRDTEAFF
TRBV27	TRBJ2-7	.	13	.	TGTGCCAGCAGCACCATACCGCGGTCCGAGCAGTACTTC	CASSTIPRSEQYF
TRBV27	TRBJ2-1	TRBD2	16	.	TGTGCCAGCAGCGATAAGCGGGGAAGCTCCTACAATGAGCAGTTCTTC	CASSDKRGSSYNEQFF
TRBV7-2	TRBJ2-4	.	14	.	TGTGCCAGCAGCCGCGGCGGCAGCGAAAACATTCAGTACTTC	CASSRGGSENIQYF
TRBV30	TRBJ1-3	.	14	few	TGTGCCTGGGCTAGGGAGGAATTTGGAAACACCATATATTTT	CAWAREEFGNTIYF
TRBV9	TRBJ2-3	TRBD1	16	.	TGTGCCAGCAGCGTAGATGAGGGGGCCCACACAGATACGCAGTATTTT	CASSVDEGAHTDTQYF